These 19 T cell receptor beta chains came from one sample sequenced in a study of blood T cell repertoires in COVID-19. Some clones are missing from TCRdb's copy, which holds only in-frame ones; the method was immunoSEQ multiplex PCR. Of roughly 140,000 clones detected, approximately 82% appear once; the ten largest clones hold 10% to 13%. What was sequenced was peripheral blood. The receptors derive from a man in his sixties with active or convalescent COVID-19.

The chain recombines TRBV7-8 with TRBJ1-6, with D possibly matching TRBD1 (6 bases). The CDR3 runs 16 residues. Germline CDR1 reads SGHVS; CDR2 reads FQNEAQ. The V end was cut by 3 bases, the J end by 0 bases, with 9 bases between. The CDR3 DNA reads TGTGCCAGCAGCTTCCGGGACACCTCCTATAATTCACCCCTCCACTTT. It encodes CASSFRDTSYNSPLHF.

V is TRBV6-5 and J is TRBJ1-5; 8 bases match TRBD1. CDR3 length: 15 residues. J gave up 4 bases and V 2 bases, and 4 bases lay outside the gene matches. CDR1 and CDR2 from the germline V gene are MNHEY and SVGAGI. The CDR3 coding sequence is TGTGCCAGCAGTTACGGACAGGGAGCGAATCAGCCCCAGCATTTT. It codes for CASSYGQGANQPQHF.

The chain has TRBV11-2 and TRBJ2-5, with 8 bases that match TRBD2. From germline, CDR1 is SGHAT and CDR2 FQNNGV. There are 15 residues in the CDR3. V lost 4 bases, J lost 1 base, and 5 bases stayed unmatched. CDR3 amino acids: CASSSPAGGQETQYF. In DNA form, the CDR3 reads TGTGCCAGCAGCTCCCCGGCGGGGGGCCAAGAGACCCAGTACTTC.

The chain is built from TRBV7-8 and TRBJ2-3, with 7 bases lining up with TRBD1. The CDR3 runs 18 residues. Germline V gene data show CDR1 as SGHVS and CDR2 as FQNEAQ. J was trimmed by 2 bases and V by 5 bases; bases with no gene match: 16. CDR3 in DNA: TGTGCCAGCAGCCAGGATAAAATAACAGGGGCCCTCACAGATACGCAGTATTTT. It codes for CASSQDKITGALTDTQYF.

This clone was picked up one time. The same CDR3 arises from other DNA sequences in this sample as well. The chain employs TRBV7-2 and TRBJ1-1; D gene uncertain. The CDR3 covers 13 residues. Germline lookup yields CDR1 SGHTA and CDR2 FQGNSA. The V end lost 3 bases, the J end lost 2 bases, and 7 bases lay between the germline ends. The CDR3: CASSLELNTEAFF. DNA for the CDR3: TGTGCCAGCAGCTTGGAACTAAACACTGAAGCTTTCTTT.

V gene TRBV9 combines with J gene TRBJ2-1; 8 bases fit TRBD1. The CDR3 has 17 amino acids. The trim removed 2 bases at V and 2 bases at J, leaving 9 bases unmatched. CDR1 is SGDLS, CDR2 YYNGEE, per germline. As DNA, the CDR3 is TGTGCCAGCAGCGTCCTGACCGGGACAGGCGCCTACAATGAGCAGTTCTTC. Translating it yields CASSVLTGTGAYNEQFF.

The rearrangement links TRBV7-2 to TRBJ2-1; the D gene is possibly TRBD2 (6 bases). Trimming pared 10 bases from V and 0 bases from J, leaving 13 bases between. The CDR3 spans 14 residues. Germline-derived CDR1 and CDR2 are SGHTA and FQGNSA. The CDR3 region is CAIRETASYNEQFF. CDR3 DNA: TGTGCCATCCGGGAGACTGCCTCCTACAATGAGCAGTTCTTC.

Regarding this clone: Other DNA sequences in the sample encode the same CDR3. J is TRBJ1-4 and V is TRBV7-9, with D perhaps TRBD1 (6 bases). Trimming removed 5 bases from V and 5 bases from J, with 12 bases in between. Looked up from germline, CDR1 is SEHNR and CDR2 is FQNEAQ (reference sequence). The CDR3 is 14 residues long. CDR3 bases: TGTGCCAGCAGCCCCGGACAGACGAATGAAAAACTGTTTTTT. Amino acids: CASSPGQTNEKLFF. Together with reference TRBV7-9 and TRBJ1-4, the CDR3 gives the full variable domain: DTGVSQNPRHKITKRGQNVTFRCDPISEHNRLYWYRQTLGQGPEFLTYFQNEAQLEKSRLLSDRFSAERPKGSFSTLEIQRTEQGDSAMYLCASSPGQTNEKLFFGSGTQLSVL.

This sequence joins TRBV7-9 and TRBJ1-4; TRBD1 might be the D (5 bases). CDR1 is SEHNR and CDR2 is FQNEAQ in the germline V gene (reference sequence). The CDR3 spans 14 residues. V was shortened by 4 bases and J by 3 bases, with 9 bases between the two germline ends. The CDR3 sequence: CASSYTGSNEKLFF. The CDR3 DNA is TGTGCCAGCAGCTACACAGGTTCTAATGAAAAACTGTTTTTT.

Here the CDR3 DNA reads TGTGCTAGTGCCCCTCGGGTGAGCTCCTACAATGAGCAGTTCTTC. Amino acid sequence: CASAPRVSSYNEQFF. The V call is TRBV12-5, the J call TRBJ2-1, with D unclear. V lost 7 bases, J lost 0 bases, and 13 bases lay in between. CDR1 and CDR2 from the germline V gene are LGHNT and FRNRAP. The CDR3 consists of 15 residues.

The CDR3 region has the DNA TGTGCCAGTAGTGTCACAGGGGTCCCGCGGGGCTACACCTTC. Protein product: CASSVTGVPRGYTF. This chain connects TRBV19 to TRBJ1-2, with 7 bases that match TRBD1. Losses at the gene ends were 5 bases for V and 8 bases for J; bases not matched to a gene: 11. This CDR3 contains 14 residues. Germline V gene data show CDR1 as LNHDA and CDR2 as SQIVND (reference sequence).

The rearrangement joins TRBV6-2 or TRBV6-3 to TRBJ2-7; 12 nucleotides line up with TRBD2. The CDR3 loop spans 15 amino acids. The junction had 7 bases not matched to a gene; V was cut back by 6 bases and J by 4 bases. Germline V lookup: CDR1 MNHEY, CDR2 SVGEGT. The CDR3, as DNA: TGTGCCAGCAGCCCCGGACTAGCGGGAATTTACGAGCAGTACGTC. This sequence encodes CASSPGLAGIYEQYV.

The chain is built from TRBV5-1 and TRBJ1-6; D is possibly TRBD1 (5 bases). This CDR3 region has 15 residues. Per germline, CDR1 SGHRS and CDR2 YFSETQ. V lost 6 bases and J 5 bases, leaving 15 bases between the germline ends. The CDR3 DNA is TGCGCCAGCACCCCCTCGGCGACAGATAATTCACCCCTCCACTTT. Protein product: CASTPSATDNSPLHF.

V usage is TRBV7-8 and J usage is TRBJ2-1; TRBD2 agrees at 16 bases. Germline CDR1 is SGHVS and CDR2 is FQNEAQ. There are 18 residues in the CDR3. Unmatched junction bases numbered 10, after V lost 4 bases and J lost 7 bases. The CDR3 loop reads CASSSRPEGLAGGNEQFF. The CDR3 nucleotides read TGTGCCAGCAGCTCCCGCCCAGAGGGACTAGCGGGGGGGAATGAGCAGTTCTTC.

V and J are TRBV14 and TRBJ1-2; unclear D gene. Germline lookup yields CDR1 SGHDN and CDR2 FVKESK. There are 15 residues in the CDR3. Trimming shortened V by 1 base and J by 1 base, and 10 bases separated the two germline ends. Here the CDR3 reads CASSQGGSVNYGYTF. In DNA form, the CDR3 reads TGTGCCAGCAGCCAAGGAGGAAGCGTTAACTATGGCTACACCTTC.

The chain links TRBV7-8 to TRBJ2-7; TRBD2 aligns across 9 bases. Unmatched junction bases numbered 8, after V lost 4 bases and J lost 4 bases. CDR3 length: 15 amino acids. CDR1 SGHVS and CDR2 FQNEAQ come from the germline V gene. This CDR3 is CASSSVAGDRYEQYF. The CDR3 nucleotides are TGTGCCAGCAGCTCCGTAGCGGGGGACAGATACGAGCAGTACTTC.

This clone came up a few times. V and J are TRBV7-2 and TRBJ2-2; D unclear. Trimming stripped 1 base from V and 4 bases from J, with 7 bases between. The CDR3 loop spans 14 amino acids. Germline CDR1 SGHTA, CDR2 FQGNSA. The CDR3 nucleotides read TGTGCCAGCAGCTTAGTAGGCGGCACCGGGGAGCTGTTTTTT. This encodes CASSLVGGTGELFF. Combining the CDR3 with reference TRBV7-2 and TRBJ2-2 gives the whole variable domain GAGVSQSPSNKVTEKGKDVELRCDPISGHTALYWYRQSLGQGLEFLIYFQGNSAPDKSGLPSDRFSAERTGGSVSTLTIQRTQQEDSAVYLCASSLVGGTGELFFGEGSRLTVL.

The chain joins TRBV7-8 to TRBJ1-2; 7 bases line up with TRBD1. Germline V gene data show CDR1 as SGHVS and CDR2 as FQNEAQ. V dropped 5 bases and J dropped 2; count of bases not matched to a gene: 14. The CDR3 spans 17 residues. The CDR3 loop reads CASSLRGQSAANYGYTF. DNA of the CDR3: TGTGCCAGCAGCCTTAGGGGACAGTCGGCTGCGAACTATGGCTACACCTTC.

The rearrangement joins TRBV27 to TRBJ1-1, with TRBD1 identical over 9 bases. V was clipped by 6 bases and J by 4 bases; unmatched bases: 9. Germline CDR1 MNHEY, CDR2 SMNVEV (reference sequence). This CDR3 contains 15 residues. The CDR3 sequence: CASRPGQGPRTEAFF. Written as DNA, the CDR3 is TGTGCCAGCAGGCCCGGACAGGGGCCGCGCACTGAAGCTTTCTTT.